The clone carrying this T cell receptor beta chain was seen a handful of times. No antigen is known for it. The CDR3 runs 11 residues. V was shortened by 8 bases and J by 4 bases, with 9 bases between the two germline ends. The data derive from a study of CD8 T cells in ankylosing spondylitis. Study-level points and caveats: There was reportedly significant enrichment of clones that were disease-linked in matched ankylosing spondylitis synovial fluid. Ankylosing spondylitis blood seemed to carry a telltale TCR beta motif made of fewer than ten highly homologous variants. A subset of motif variants has previously been described in the synovial fluid and blood of reactive arthritis.

Each CDR3 protein is one row after TCRdb ran MiXCR on the 5' RACE reads. In the table there are a few hundred thousand distinct CDR3 sequences, roughly 17% of which are singletons. This receptor was identified in a male donor with ankylosing spondylitis. This chain links TRBV12-3 or TRBV12-4 with TRBJ2-7; D is unclear. Sequencing was done on a sample of blood, either unsorted or a sorted T cell fraction (not recorded which). The CDR3 nucleotides are TGTGCCAGCGCTCAGTCGTACGAGCAGTACTTC. This sequence encodes CASAQSYEQYF.